The source of this TCR beta chain is a study of Graves' ophthalmopathy and Graves' hyperthyroidism. The overall study: Peripheral blood (taken before any treatment) was collected at initial diagnosis.

Germline V gene lookup returns CDR1 MNHEY and CDR2 SVGEGT. V was trimmed by 2 bases and J by 5 bases, leaving 7 bases between them. This CDR3 region has 12 residues. At least ten counts were recorded for this clonotype. Scientists amplified the TCR beta CDR3 regions from RNA transcripts. Amplification began with first-round RT-PCR using HTBI primers, then second-round multiplex PCR was performed. One entry per CDR3 protein, called by TCRdb with MiXCR from the multiplex PCR reads. The repertoire holds under 350,000 distinct CDR3 sequences, with 17% as singletons. This sequence joins TRBV6-2 or TRBV6-3 and TRBJ2-7; no reliable D call. The sample taken for sequencing was peripheral blood. The origin of this receptor is an adult man with Graves' ophthalmopathy. CDR3 nucleotide sequence: TGTGCCAGCAGTTACGGGATCCACGAGCAGTACTTC. It yields the protein CASSYGIHEQYF.